This T cell receptor (beta chain) was retrieved from a study of CD8 T cells in ankylosing spondylitis. Points from the study as a whole: Peripheral blood held disease-linked clones only at relatively low frequency, and these were CD8+. Reportedly, significant enrichment of disease-linked clones occurred in matched ankylosing spondylitis synovial fluid. A motif in TCR beta, a set of under 10 highly homologous variants, appeared characteristic of ankylosing spondylitis blood. Both synovial fluid and blood in reactive arthritis had previously been reported to carry some motif variants.

With respect to this clonotype: Its antigen is currently unknown.

Quantitative 5'-RACE with molecular barcodes was used to make the TCR beta libraries. TCRdb reprocessed the 5' RACE reads with MiXCR, giving one entry per CDR3 protein. The repertoire consists of more than 600,000 distinct CDR3 sequences, with roughly 19% occurring once and the leading ten covering around 19%. Unmatched junction bases numbered 9, after V lost 3 bases and J lost 8 bases. This CDR3 is built from 15 residues. Germline V gene data show CDR1 as SQVTM and CDR2 as ANQGSEA. Sequencing was carried out using blood, either unsorted or a sorted T cell fraction (not recorded which). The clonotype was recovered from a male donor with ankylosing spondylitis. The rearrangement joins TRBV29-1 to TRBJ1-4; 10 bases fit TRBD1. The CDR3, as DNA: TGCAGCGTTGATGCCGGGGACAGGGGCCGGGAAAAACTGTTTTTT. Its translation is CSVDAGDRGREKLFF.